This is a list of T cell receptor beta chains from one sample in a study of T cells after posttransplantation cyclophosphamide. Data came from immunoSEQ multiplex PCR; TCRdb stores just in-frame clones and leaves some out. The top ten clones hold roughly 50% of a sample with 3,600 or so clones, less than 85% of them seen once. The material was PBMCs, obtained after allogeneic stem cell transplant with calcineurin inhibitor and methotrexate. The receptors shown here come from a female patient aged 45-60 years who received an allogeneic stem cell transplant from an unrelated donor, was CMV-positive, and had acute and chronic GVHD. Part of the T cells may come from the graft donor. The CDR3 runs from the conserved cysteine through the conserved F or W. D genes are given only for firm matches. Expanded clones are given a class, and other clones once, few, many or no size at all.

TRBV5-1	TRBJ2-3	TRBD2	.	TGCGCCAGCAGCTTACCCTCCATCTATCGCCCGCGGGAGGGCACAGATACGCAGTATTTT	CASSLPSIYRPREGTDTQYF
TRBV28	TRBJ2-5	TRBD1	.	TGTGCCAGCAGTTTAATAGGGACAGGGGGCCGAGAGACCCAGTACTTC	CASSLIGTGGRETQYF
TRBV29-1	TRBJ1-1	TRBD1	.	TGCAGCGTGGCGGACAGGGTGAACACTGAAGCTTTCTTT	CSVADRVNTEAFF
TRBV29-1	TRBJ2-1	TRBD2	once	TGCAGCGTTGAGGGGAGCGGGATCGCGGGCGATGAGCAGTTCTTC	CSVEGSGIAGDEQFF
TRBV30	TRBJ2-5	TRBD2	.	TGTGCCTGGAGTGTCCTAGCGGCTGGGGGGACCCAGTACTTC	CAWSVLAAGGTQYF
TRBV9	TRBJ1-1	.	.	TGTGCCAGCAGCGTAGATGCAGGGATTAAGAACACTGAAGCTTTCTTT	CASSVDAGIKNTEAFF
TRBV6-1	TRBJ2-3	.	.	TGTGCCAGCATCAAACAGGGTAAAACAGATACGCAGTATTTT	CASIKQGKTDTQYF
TRBV5-1	TRBJ2-2	.	.	TGCGCCAGCAGCTTGGGGCACAGGGATCCCGGGGAGCTGTTTTTT	CASSLGHRDPGELFF
TRBV28	TRBJ1-5	.	.	TGTGCCAGCAGTTTCGACGGCGGGAGGCCCCAGCATTTT	CASSFDGGRPQHF
TRBV19	TRBJ2-3	.	few	TGTGCCAGTACCCCTAGCACAGATACGCAGTATTTT	CASTPSTDTQYF
TRBV5-8	TRBJ1-2	TRBD1	.	TGTGCCAGCATCTTGACAGGGGAGACCTATGGCTACACCTTC	CASILTGETYGYTF
TRBV30	TRBJ1-2	.	.	TGTGCCTGGAGTCGACAGGTGGATGGCTACACCTTC	CAWSRQVDGYTF
TRBV15	TRBJ2-2	TRBD1	.	TGTGCCACCTTTCGGCCAGGGGGCACCGGGGAGCTGTTTTTT	CATFRPGGTGELFF
TRBV9	TRBJ2-1	TRBD2	.	TGTGCCAGCACGAACTATCTAGCGGGAGCTGGCAATGAGCAGTTCTTC	CASTNYLAGAGNEQFF
TRBV28	TRBJ1-1	TRBD1	.	TGTGCCAGCAGTGGCGGGACAGGGGTAGGAGCTTTCTTT	CASSGGTGVGAFF
TRBV6-1	TRBJ2-1	.	.	TGTGCCAGCAGTGATGCCGGGATCTCCTACAATGAGCAGTTCTTC	CASSDAGISYNEQFF
TRBV2	TRBJ2-7	.	many	TGTGCCAGCAGTGACGGGCGCCGGGGGAACGAGCAGTACTTC	CASSDGRRGNEQYF
TRBV7-9	TRBJ1-1	TRBD1	.	TGTGCCAGCAGCATATACCTCGGGGACAGGTACCCGAACACTGAAGCTTTCTTT	CASSIYLGDRYPNTEAFF
TRBV28	TRBJ2-6	.	few	TGTGCCAGCAGTTTTATCCAGGGTGGCCTTGTTGGGGCCAACGTCCTGACTTTC	CASSFIQGGLVGANVLTF
TRBV7-9	TRBJ1-2	.	.	TGTGCCAGCAGCCCAGGGGCCCTAAGATATGGCTACACCTTC	CASSPGALRYGYTF
TRBV10-3	TRBJ1-2	.	few	TGTGCCATCAGTGAAGGAGGCGTGGATGGCTACACCTTC	CAISEGGVDGYTF
TRBV14	TRBJ1-1	.	few	TGTGCCAGCAGCCGACAGATGAACACTGAAGCTTTCTTT	CASSRQMNTEAFF
TRBV10-3	TRBJ2-1	TRBD2	.	TGTGCCATCACAAGCGGGGGGGCGGCTAATGAGCAGTTCTTC	CAITSGGAANEQFF
TRBV7-7	TRBJ2-5	TRBD2	.	TGTGCCAGCAGCTTAGGCGGGACTAGAAGAGAGACCCAGTACTTC	CASSLGGTRRETQYF
TRBV29-1	TRBJ2-2	TRBD2	.	TGCAGCGCCGTCATCCGGGGGGCGAACACCGGGGAGCTGTTTTTT	CSAVIRGANTGELFF
TRBV11-2	TRBJ2-2	.	.	TGTGCCAGCAGCCAAGTGGAGACGGTATCGAACACCGGGGAGCTGTTTTTT	CASSQVETVSNTGELFF
TRBV7-2	TRBJ2-7	.	.	TGTGCCAGCAGCCTAGCCAGGGGCTACGAGCAGTACTTC	CASSLARGYEQYF